This is a list of T cell receptor beta chains from one sample in a study of post-analysis software for immune sequencing data. TCRdb fed the PCR reads into MiXCR, producing one record per CDR3 protein. The sample includes roughly 800,000 distinct CDR3 sequences, approximately 57% of them seen just once. Sample: blood. These receptors originate from a girl aged 10 to 17 with multiple sclerosis. The CDR3 runs from the conserved cysteine through the conserved F or W. Fields, in order: V gene, J gene, D gene, clone size, CDR3 protein, CDR3 DNA. A D gene is named only where the DNA matches it firmly. Not all rows give a size; the values are once, few, many and, for expanded clones, a class.

v_call: TRBV5-1
j_call: TRBJ2-7
d_call: TRBD2
clone_size: -
cdr3_aa: CASTSSFGGSYEQYF
cdr3_nt: TGCGCCAGCACGTCGTCTTTCGGGGGGTCCTACGAGCAGTACTTC

v_call: TRBV5-1
j_call: TRBJ2-1
d_call: TRBD2
clone_size: -
cdr3_aa: CASSSSGGAASYNEQFF
cdr3_nt: TGCGCCAGCAGTTCTAGCGGGGGGGCTGCGTCCTACAATGAGCAGTTCTTC

v_call: TRBV7-2
j_call: TRBJ2-7
d_call: TRBD2
clone_size: -
cdr3_aa: CASSPIGTSGSGAYEQYF
cdr3_nt: TGTGCCAGCAGCCCGATCGGGACTAGCGGGAGTGGGGCCTACGAGCAGTACTTC

v_call: TRBV10-3
j_call: TRBJ2-7
d_call: -
clone_size: -
cdr3_aa: CAISESQASYEQYF
cdr3_nt: TGTGCCATCAGTGAGTCACAGGCTTCCTACGAGCAGTACTTC

v_call: TRBV7-3
j_call: TRBJ2-1
d_call: TRBD2
clone_size: -
cdr3_aa: CASSLLGTSGANEQFF
cdr3_nt: TGTGCCAGCAGCTTACTCGGGACTAGCGGGGCCAATGAGCAGTTCTTC

v_call: TRBV7-8
j_call: TRBJ2-5
d_call: -
clone_size: -
cdr3_aa: CASSFTRTWTARMPQYF
cdr3_nt: TGTGCCAGCAGCTTCACACGGACCTGGACGGCAAGAATGCCCCAGTACTTC

v_call: TRBV4-2
j_call: TRBJ2-1
d_call: TRBD2
clone_size: few
cdr3_aa: CASSQEGTRGRANEQFF
cdr3_nt: TGTGCCAGCAGCCAAGAAGGGACTAGGGGACGGGCCAATGAGCAGTTCTTC

v_call: TRBV7-9
j_call: TRBJ2-1
d_call: TRBD2
clone_size: -
cdr3_aa: CASSLEGLADYNEQFF
cdr3_nt: TGTGCCAGCAGCTTAGAGGGACTAGCGGATTACAATGAGCAGTTCTTC

v_call: TRBV7-2
j_call: TRBJ1-5
d_call: -
clone_size: -
cdr3_aa: CASSYLKDQPQHF
cdr3_nt: TGTGCCAGCAGCTACCTAAAGGATCAGCCCCAGCATTTT

v_call: TRBV27
j_call: TRBJ1-2
d_call: -
clone_size: -
cdr3_aa: CASSFRGLHYGYTF
cdr3_nt: TGTGCCAGCAGTTTCAGGGGCCTCCACTATGGCTACACCTTC

v_call: TRBV20-1
j_call: TRBJ2-1
d_call: -
clone_size: -
cdr3_aa: CSAQPAVSYNEQFF
cdr3_nt: TGCAGTGCGCAGCCGGCGGTCTCCTACAATGAGCAGTTCTTC

v_call: TRBV27
j_call: TRBJ2-2
d_call: -
clone_size: few
cdr3_aa: CASSLDPGARGGELFF
cdr3_nt: TGTGCCAGCAGTCTTGATCCGGGGGCCCGTGGCGGGGAGCTGTTTTTT

v_call: TRBV15
j_call: TRBJ1-1
d_call: -
clone_size: -
cdr3_aa: CATSRDMGGAFF
cdr3_nt: TGTGCCACCAGCAGAGATATGGGGGGAGCTTTCTTT

v_call: TRBV29-1
j_call: TRBJ2-7
d_call: -
clone_size: -
cdr3_aa: CSVPLRDGAYEQYF
cdr3_nt: TGCAGCGTTCCCCTCCGGGATGGGGCCTACGAGCAGTACTTC

v_call: TRBV2
j_call: TRBJ2-7
d_call: TRBD1
clone_size: -
cdr3_aa: CASSEAGTATYEQYF
cdr3_nt: TGTGCCAGCAGTGAAGCCGGGACAGCAACCTACGAGCAGTACTTC

v_call: TRBV29-1
j_call: TRBJ2-1
d_call: -
clone_size: few
cdr3_aa: CSVDTGYEQFF
cdr3_nt: TGCAGCGTTGACACGGGCTATGAGCAGTTCTTC

v_call: TRBV6-5
j_call: TRBJ2-1
d_call: TRBD2
clone_size: -
cdr3_aa: CASSYGGTSSYNEQFF
cdr3_nt: TGTGCCAGCAGTTACGGGGGGACTAGCTCCTACAATGAGCAGTTCTTC

v_call: TRBV30
j_call: TRBJ2-7
d_call: TRBD1
clone_size: few
cdr3_aa: CAWRAGTVYEQYF
cdr3_nt: TGTGCCTGGAGAGCAGGGACAGTCTACGAGCAGTACTTC

v_call: TRBV3-1
j_call: TRBJ1-2
d_call: -
clone_size: -
cdr3_aa: CASSQEAGRVFVGYGYTF
cdr3_nt: TGTGCCAGCAGCCAAGAAGCGGGTAGGGTATTTGTTGGCTATGGCTACACCTTC

v_call: TRBV4-1
j_call: TRBJ2-7
d_call: TRBD2
clone_size: -
cdr3_aa: CASSPNTGTSGNYEQYF
cdr3_nt: TGCGCCAGCAGCCCGAATACCGGGACTAGCGGGAACTACGAGCAGTACTTC

v_call: TRBV7-3
j_call: TRBJ2-6
d_call: TRBD2
clone_size: -
cdr3_aa: CASSLNGLAGGAGSGANVLTF
cdr3_nt: TGTGCCAGCAGCTTAAATGGTCTAGCGGGAGGAGCCGGCTCTGGGGCCAACGTCCTGACTTTC

v_call: TRBV13
j_call: TRBJ2-1
d_call: -
clone_size: -
cdr3_aa: CASSPSLAGDLNEQFF
cdr3_nt: TGTGCCAGCAGCCCCTCCCTCGCGGGCGACCTCAATGAGCAGTTCTTC

v_call: TRBV10-3
j_call: TRBJ2-1
d_call: TRBD1
clone_size: few
cdr3_aa: CAITLDRAYNEQFF
cdr3_nt: TGTGCCATCACCCTGGACAGGGCCTACAATGAGCAGTTCTTC

v_call: TRBV5-4
j_call: TRBJ2-1
d_call: TRBD2
clone_size: -
cdr3_aa: CASSLETSGNNEQFF
cdr3_nt: TGTGCCAGCAGCTTGGAGACTAGCGGAAACAATGAGCAGTTCTTC

v_call: TRBV5-6
j_call: TRBJ2-7
d_call: -
clone_size: -
cdr3_aa: CASSLVSRTRVESHEQYF
cdr3_nt: TGTGCCAGCAGCTTGGTTTCCCGGACCAGGGTGGAGTCCCACGAGCAGTACTTC

v_call: TRBV7-7
j_call: TRBJ2-7
d_call: TRBD2
clone_size: few
cdr3_aa: CASSAGLATDEQYF
cdr3_nt: TGTGCTAGCAGCGCGGGACTAGCCACCGACGAGCAGTACTTC

v_call: TRBV4-1
j_call: TRBJ2-7
d_call: TRBD1
clone_size: few
cdr3_aa: CASSQGRGTAYNEQYF
cdr3_nt: TGCGCCAGCAGCCAAGGTAGGGGGACAGCCTACAATGAGCAGTACTTC

v_call: TRBV5-1
j_call: TRBJ2-3
d_call: -
clone_size: -
cdr3_aa: CASSLGRGAPADSYTQYF
cdr3_nt: TGCGCCAGCAGCTTGGGGCGAGGGGCCCCGGCTGACTCGTATACGCAGTATTTT

v_call: TRBV29-1
j_call: TRBJ2-7
d_call: -
clone_size: -
cdr3_aa: CSVEDGRQSTYEQYF
cdr3_nt: TGCAGCGTTGAAGATGGAAGGCAATCGACTTACGAGCAGTACTTC

v_call: TRBV27
j_call: TRBJ2-1
d_call: -
clone_size: few
cdr3_aa: CASSSPPVLGGNEQFF
cdr3_nt: TGTGCCAGCAGCTCCCCTCCAGTCCTAGGGGGAAATGAGCAGTTCTTC

v_call: TRBV29-1
j_call: TRBJ1-2
d_call: -
clone_size: few
cdr3_aa: CSVGTGNYGYTF
cdr3_nt: TGCAGCGTTGGGACGGGGAACTATGGCTACACCTTC

v_call: TRBV20-1
j_call: TRBJ2-1
d_call: TRBD2
clone_size: -
cdr3_aa: CSAPLRGGLGEQFF
cdr3_nt: TGCAGTGCCCCACTTAGGGGAGGGCTGGGTGAGCAGTTCTTC

v_call: TRBV7-6
j_call: TRBJ2-1
d_call: -
clone_size: -
cdr3_aa: CASSLDTGRVAEQFF
cdr3_nt: TGTGCCAGCAGCTTAGACACAGGCCGCGTGGCTGAGCAGTTCTTC

v_call: TRBV12-3/TRBV12-4
j_call: TRBJ1-1
d_call: -
clone_size: -
cdr3_aa: CASSHGAEDTEAFF
cdr3_nt: TGTGCCAGCAGTCACGGGGCCGAGGACACTGAAGCTTTCTTT

v_call: TRBV7-8
j_call: TRBJ2-3
d_call: TRBD2
clone_size: few
cdr3_aa: CASSLPGLAQDTQYF
cdr3_nt: TGTGCCAGCAGCTTACCCGGACTAGCGCAAGATACGCAGTATTTT

v_call: TRBV5-1
j_call: TRBJ2-3
d_call: -
clone_size: -
cdr3_aa: CASSLAGVGRADTQYF
cdr3_nt: TGCGCCAGCAGCTTGGCAGGGGTCGGGCGCGCAGATACGCAGTATTTT

v_call: TRBV6-4
j_call: TRBJ2-1
d_call: -
clone_size: -
cdr3_aa: CASSVGAANNEQFF
cdr3_nt: TGTGCCAGCAGCGTCGGGGCTGCCAACAATGAGCAGTTCTTC

v_call: TRBV5-1
j_call: TRBJ2-3
d_call: -
clone_size: -
cdr3_aa: CASSLVQASIDTQYF
cdr3_nt: TGCGCCAGCAGCTTGGTGCAGGCTAGCATAGATACGCAGTATTTT

v_call: TRBV7-8
j_call: TRBJ2-1
d_call: TRBD2
clone_size: -
cdr3_aa: CASSFTLSLAGGWYEQFF
cdr3_nt: TGTGCCAGCAGCTTTACCCTTTCCCTAGCGGGAGGGTGGTATGAGCAGTTCTTC

v_call: TRBV9
j_call: TRBJ2-1
d_call: TRBD2
clone_size: -
cdr3_aa: CASSVGLAGPEQFF
cdr3_nt: TGTGCCAGCAGCGTGGGACTAGCGGGACCGGAGCAGTTCTTC

v_call: TRBV5-1
j_call: TRBJ2-1
d_call: -
clone_size: -
cdr3_aa: CASSYTASSYNEQFF
cdr3_nt: TGCGCCAGCAGCTATACGGCGAGCTCCTACAATGAGCAGTTCTTC

v_call: TRBV27
j_call: TRBJ2-7
d_call: TRBD1
clone_size: few
cdr3_aa: CASSLSVGQAPLEQYF
cdr3_nt: TGTGCCAGCAGTTTATCTGTGGGACAGGCCCCTCTCGAGCAGTACTTC

v_call: TRBV6-5
j_call: TRBJ2-6
d_call: -
clone_size: -
cdr3_aa: CASITVVGQGTISGANVLTF
cdr3_nt: TGTGCCAGCATTACAGTCGTCGGGCAGGGAACCATTTCTGGGGCCAACGTCCTGACTTTC

v_call: TRBV4-1
j_call: TRBJ2-5
d_call: -
clone_size: few
cdr3_aa: CASSQVSTGGVTQYF
cdr3_nt: TGCGCCAGCAGCCAAGTATCGACAGGAGGGGTGACCCAGTACTTC

v_call: TRBV2
j_call: TRBJ2-7
d_call: -
clone_size: -
cdr3_aa: CASSWPPSDEQYF
cdr3_nt: TGTGCCAGCAGCTGGCCCCCCTCGGACGAGCAGTACTTC

v_call: TRBV29-1
j_call: TRBJ1-1
d_call: -
clone_size: -
cdr3_aa: CSVEGGVPEAFF
cdr3_nt: TGCAGCGTTGAAGGGGGGGTTCCTGAAGCTTTCTTT

v_call: TRBV5-1
j_call: TRBJ1-5
d_call: TRBD1
clone_size: -
cdr3_aa: CASSGREGAGHQPQHF
cdr3_nt: TGCGCCAGCAGCGGCCGGGAGGGGGCAGGTCATCAGCCCCAGCATTTT

v_call: TRBV3-1
j_call: TRBJ2-5
d_call: TRBD2
clone_size: -
cdr3_aa: CASSQDIRTSVETQYF
cdr3_nt: TGTGCCAGCAGCCAAGATATCCGGACTAGCGTCGAGACCCAGTACTTC

v_call: TRBV25-1
j_call: TRBJ2-7
d_call: -
clone_size: -
cdr3_aa: CASGQDPYEQYF
cdr3_nt: TGTGCCAGCGGGCAAGACCCCTACGAGCAGTACTTC

v_call: TRBV10-3
j_call: TRBJ2-1
d_call: TRBD1
clone_size: once
cdr3_aa: CAISDPGQGAHEQFF
cdr3_nt: TGTGCCATCAGTGATCCGGGACAGGGGGCCCATGAGCAGTTCTTC

v_call: TRBV10-3
j_call: TRBJ2-7
d_call: -
clone_size: few
cdr3_aa: CAISVRGTEQYF
cdr3_nt: TGTGCCATCAGTGTCAGAGGGACCGAGCAGTACTTC

v_call: TRBV6-5
j_call: TRBJ2-3
d_call: -
clone_size: -
cdr3_aa: CASSYRDSVGTQYF
cdr3_nt: TGTGCCAGCAGTTATAGGGATTCGGTGGGTACGCAGTATTTT

v_call: TRBV27
j_call: TRBJ2-1
d_call: -
clone_size: once
cdr3_aa: CASATTCSYNEQFF
cdr3_nt: TGTGCCAGCGCGACTACGTGCTCCTACAATGAGCAGTTCTTC

v_call: TRBV29-1
j_call: TRBJ2-3
d_call: -
clone_size: few
cdr3_aa: CSVEPLGQPSDTQYF
cdr3_nt: TGCAGCGTTGAGCCATTGGGACAACCGTCGGATACGCAGTATTTT

v_call: TRBV4-1
j_call: TRBJ2-7
d_call: TRBD2
clone_size: few
cdr3_aa: CASSHGLAGLYEQYF
cdr3_nt: TGCGCCAGCAGCCACGGACTAGCGGGGCTCTACGAGCAGTACTTC